These T cell receptor beta chains were read from a single sample in a study of OX40 agonist ivuxolimab in advanced cancers. The repertoire was sequenced with immunoSEQ multiplex PCR; TCRdb's copy has only in-frame clones and lacks some. This table holds tens of thousands of clones, approximately 89% found once. Sequencing was performed on CD4+ or CD8+ T cells sorted from blood, taken in a trial of the OX40 agonist ivuxolimab. The receptors were gathered from an adult with an advanced solid tumor such as melanoma, head and neck, liver or kidney cancer. The CDR3 runs from the conserved cysteine through the conserved F or W. Each record gives: D gene, clone size, V gene, J gene, CDR3 DNA, CDR3 protein. The D gene is left open where the match is weak. A clone size is listed for some rows: how often the clone was seen (once, few, many), or a class if it is expanded.

d_call: NA
clone_size: once
v_call: TRBV7-9
j_call: TRBJ2-1
cdr3_nt: TGTGCCAGCAGCTTAGGGAATGAGCAGTTCTTC
cdr3_aa: CASSLGNEQFF

d_call: NA
clone_size: NA
v_call: TRBV19
j_call: TRBJ2-3
cdr3_nt: TGTGCCAGTAGTATGGAAGGCGGCTTCACAGATACGCAGTATTTT
cdr3_aa: CASSMEGGFTDTQYF

d_call: TRBD1
clone_size: NA
v_call: TRBV18
j_call: TRBJ1-4
cdr3_nt: TGTGCCAGCTCAGCTACAGGGGGCGCATATGAAAAACTGTTTTTT
cdr3_aa: CASSATGGAYEKLFF

d_call: NA
clone_size: NA
v_call: TRBV28
j_call: TRBJ1-1
cdr3_nt: TGTGCCAGCAGTTTACGGGACACCATGAACACTGAAGCTTTCTTT
cdr3_aa: CASSLRDTMNTEAFF

d_call: TRBD1
clone_size: NA
v_call: TRBV7-9
j_call: TRBJ1-3
cdr3_nt: TGTGCCAGCAGCTTAGCCCTGACAGGGTCTGGAAACACCATATATTTT
cdr3_aa: CASSLALTGSGNTIYF

d_call: TRBD1
clone_size: NA
v_call: TRBV6-6
j_call: TRBJ1-2
cdr3_nt: TGTGCCAGCAGTTACTCCGGGACAGAGTATGGCTACACCTTC
cdr3_aa: CASSYSGTEYGYTF

d_call: TRBD2
clone_size: NA
v_call: TRBV2
j_call: TRBJ2-3
cdr3_nt: TGTGCCAGCATTCCAGGACTAGCGGGACCTAGCACAGATACGCAGTATTTT
cdr3_aa: CASIPGLAGPSTDTQYF

d_call: TRBD2
clone_size: NA
v_call: TRBV28
j_call: TRBJ2-5
cdr3_nt: TGTGCCAGCAGTTTAGTTCTGGCTAGCGGGAGGCAAGAGACCCAGTACTTC
cdr3_aa: CASSLVLASGRQETQYF

d_call: NA
clone_size: once
v_call: TRBV6-4
j_call: TRBJ2-2
cdr3_nt: TGTGCCAGCAGTGCTGATCAGAGCACCGGGGAGCTGTTTTTT
cdr3_aa: CASSADQSTGELFF

d_call: TRBD1
clone_size: NA
v_call: TRBV11-2
j_call: TRBJ1-2
cdr3_nt: TGTGCCAGCAGCACAGGGGGGGGCTATGGCTACACCTTC
cdr3_aa: CASSTGGGYGYTF

d_call: NA
clone_size: few
v_call: TRBV15
j_call: TRBJ1-1
cdr3_nt: TGTGCCACCAGCAGAGTCCCGAACACTGAAGCTTTCTTT
cdr3_aa: CATSRVPNTEAFF

d_call: NA
clone_size: NA
v_call: TRBV11-1
j_call: TRBJ2-1
cdr3_nt: TGTGCCAGCAGCTTAGATAGGGCTACTAGCAACAATGAGCAGTTCTTC
cdr3_aa: CASSLDRATSNNEQFF

d_call: TRBD1
clone_size: NA
v_call: TRBV4-1
j_call: TRBJ2-1
cdr3_nt: TGCGCCAGCAGCCAAGACGGGACAGGGAGCCCCGTTTGGTTCTTC
cdr3_aa: CASSQDGTGSPVWFF

d_call: NA
clone_size: NA
v_call: TRBV19
j_call: TRBJ1-5
cdr3_nt: TGTGCCAGTACCCTAGGACATCATAGCAATCAGCCCCAGCATTTT
cdr3_aa: CASTLGHHSNQPQHF

d_call: TRBD1
clone_size: NA
v_call: TRBV27
j_call: TRBJ1-2
cdr3_nt: TGTGCCAGCAGTTTCGGGACAGGGAATCACTATGGCTACACCTTC
cdr3_aa: CASSFGTGNHYGYTF

d_call: NA
clone_size: NA
v_call: TRBV7-8
j_call: TRBJ1-6
cdr3_nt: TGTGCCAGCAGCTTCCTTGGGCAACGTGGTAATTCACCCCTCCACTTT
cdr3_aa: CASSFLGQRGNSPLHF

d_call: TRBD2
clone_size: NA
v_call: TRBV19
j_call: TRBJ2-7
cdr3_nt: TGTGCCAGTGGTGCGCGGGAGGGCCTCAACGAGCAGTACTTC
cdr3_aa: CASGAREGLNEQYF

d_call: NA
clone_size: NA
v_call: TRBV7-8
j_call: TRBJ2-4
cdr3_nt: TGTGCCAGCAGCTTAGGTGCGGCGGGGGCCAAAAACATTCAGTACTTC
cdr3_aa: CASSLGAAGAKNIQYF

d_call: NA
clone_size: NA
v_call: TRBV19
j_call: TRBJ1-5
cdr3_nt: TGTGCCAGTCGCTGGGAACAGGGAAATCAGCCTCAGCATTTT
cdr3_aa: CASRWEQGNQPQHF

d_call: NA
clone_size: NA
v_call: TRBV7-2
j_call: TRBJ1-3
cdr3_nt: TGTGCCAGCAGCTTACCAGGGCTGGAAAACACCATATATTTT
cdr3_aa: CASSLPGLENTIYF